A selection of T cell receptor beta chains follows, all from one sample in a study of T cell responses to AZD1222 COVID-19 vaccine. Method: immunoSEQ multiplex PCR; TCRdb's copy keeps in-frame clones and lacks some. This table has roughly 120,000 clones, about nine tenths appearing once. The input for sequencing was peripheral blood, taken on day 0 of MenACWY control vaccination. The receptors stem from an adult in good health. The conserved cysteine and the conserved F or W are not part of the CDR3 here. Fields, in order: V gene, CDR3 protein.

>TRBV11-2
ASRSSGGPYEQY
>TRBV7-8
ASFYRRSYNEQF
>TRBV2
ASSEMGQGAIYNEQF
>TRBV24-1
ATSDPSGGANTGELF
>TRBV7-9
ASSQIQGQGPTNEKLF
>TRBV5-1
ASSLETAQETQY
>TRBV19
ASNLPGGPNTEAF
>TRBV3-1/TRBV3-2
ASSQGWLGNTIY
>TRBV20-1
SARRDYGYT
>TRBV20-1
SASYGGRGETQY
>TRBV5-4
ASSGTLASEQY
>TRBV6-4
ASSRDNAGNGYT
>TRBV5-4
ASSLIAVRGEQY
>TRBV2
ASRTGIHEQY
>TRBV6-5
ASSPSGMYNEQF
>TRBV24-1
ATSDQDLTSTDTQY
>TRBV2
ASTSDPGTALNSPLH
>TRBV5-1
ASSLRREVTDTQY
>TRBV7-2
ASSLGNRGNQPQH
>TRBV7-6
ASSFHPGLAGSTYEQY
>TRBV29-1
SVQVSGANVLT
>TRBV20-1
SANIEQF
>TRBV5-1
ASSLSGQDSPLH
>TRBV30
ACPGGAANEKLF
>TRBV11-2
ASSWGWRGGTGELF
>TRBV28
ASYTPGGNRKTQY
>TRBV10-2
ASSVRGLETQY
>TRBV10-3
AISEGRGQYNEQF
>TRBV5-5
ASSLNQISNTQH